Shown below are 21 T cell receptor beta chains from a single sample sequenced in a study of blood T cells in healthy people across ages. The authors ran a second PCR of about 7 to 11 cycles using a sample-barcoded 5' primer and a J-beta primer mix. TCRdb reprocessed the 5' RACE reads with MiXCR, giving one entry per CDR3 protein. The profile shows fewer than 2,000,000 distinct CDR3 sequences, roughly two fifths of them singletons. Material: blood. The receptors come from a human donor in good health.

This clonotype turned up a few times. This chain uses TRBV20-1 with TRBJ2-5, with TRBD1 matching over 7 bases. Germline V gene sequence: CDR1 DFQATT, CDR2 SNEGSKA (reference sequence). CDR3 length equals 13 residues. After removal of 6 bases from V and 3 bases from J, the junction contained 7 bases not matched to a gene. The CDR3: CSAEVDREETQYF. DNA for the CDR3: TGCAGTGCAGAGGTTGACAGGGAAGAGACCCAGTACTTC.

V usage is TRBV6-2 or TRBV6-3 and J usage is TRBJ1-1; maybe TRBD1 (5 bases). The V end was cut by 6 bases, the J end by 8 bases, with 13 bases between. CDR1 is MNHEY and CDR2 is SVGEGT in the germline V gene. This CDR3 spans 12 amino acids. DNA for the CDR3: TGTGCCAGCAGGAACCCGACAGCAGAAGCTTTCTTT. Translation: CASRNPTAEAFF.

This clonotype was seen a single time. The rearrangement joins TRBV20-1 to TRBJ2-1; tentatively, D is TRBD1 (6 bases). This CDR3 is built from 16 residues. Germline-derived CDR1 and CDR2 are DFQATT and SNEGSKA (reference sequence). V was cut by 3 bases and J by 2 bases, with 17 bases left in between. CDR3 sequence: CSASGLGAAAYNEQFF. The CDR3 DNA follows: TGCAGTGCTAGCGGGCTGGGGGCGGCGGCCTACAATGAGCAGTTCTTC.

This rearrangement joins TRBV11-1 to TRBJ2-4; D is undetermined. The CDR3 is made up of 14 amino acids. Germline CDR1 SGHAT, CDR2 FQDESV (reference sequence). Trimming removed 5 bases at V and 10 bases at J, with 18 bases between. The CDR3 nucleotides are TGTGCCAGCAGCCGCATCACCGCCACTGGGATTCAGTACTTC. Protein: CASSRITATGIQYF.

The rearrangement joins TRBV4-1 to TRBJ1-5; D unclear. The CDR3 consists of 15 residues. Germline values: CDR1 MGHRA, CDR2 YSYEKL. V lost 2 bases and J 0 bases, leaving 8 bases between the germline ends. The CDR3 sequence is CASSQWQNSNQPQHF. The CDR3 nucleotides read TGCGCCAGCAGCCAATGGCAAAATAGCAATCAGCCCCAGCATTTT.

As regards this clonotype: The junction departs from the called germline gene at one end, perhaps through a read error. V is TRBV7-8 and J is TRBJ2-5; 8 bases agree with TRBD2. CDR3 length: 17 residues. Germline V gives CDR1 SGHVS, CDR2 FQNEAQ. The CDR3 sequence is CAGSLNLRLASGETQYF. CDR3 DNA sequence: TGTGCCGGCAGCTTAAATTTGAGACTAGCGAGCGGGGAGACCCAGTACTTC.

Turning to this clonotype: At one of its ends the junction is not consistent with the germline gene, which may arise from a read error. V usage is TRBV6-5 and J usage is TRBJ2-4; 7 bases agree with TRBD1. This CDR3 has 13 amino acids. Germline V gene sequence: CDR1 MNHEY, CDR2 SVGAGI. The CDR3 loop is CASRSTGQNIQCF. CDR3 sequence (DNA): TGTGCCAGCAGATCGACAGGGCAAAACATTCAGTGCTTC.

This rearrangement joins TRBV4-3 to TRBJ1-4; 7 nucleotides line up with TRBD1. Unmatched junction bases numbered 14, after V lost 3 bases and J lost 7 bases. CDR1 and CDR2 (germline): LGHNA, YSLEER. CDR3 length equals 17 residues. CDR3 residues: CASSHTMRQGGSEKLFF. The CDR3 region has the DNA TGCGCCAGCAGCCATACTATGAGACAGGGCGGATCTGAAAAACTGTTTTTT.

The J gene is TRBJ1-2, the V gene TRBV5-1, with TRBD1 matching over 9 bases. The CDR3 has 16 residues. The trim removed 0 bases at V and 13 bases at J, leaving 16 bases unmatched. Germline V lookup: CDR1 SGHRS, CDR2 YFSETQ. This CDR3 is CASSLVAGAGTGFSTF. The CDR3 DNA reads as TGCGCCAGCAGCTTGGTAGCAGGAGCCGGGACAGGGTTTAGCACCTTC. The entire variable domain, with the rest obtained from reference TRBV5-1 and TRBJ1-2, is as follows: KAGVTQTPRYLIKTRGQQVTLSCSPISGHRSVSWYQQTPGQGLQFLFEYFSETQRNKGNFPGRFSGRQFSNSRSEMNVSTLELGDSALYLCASSLVAGAGTGFSTFGSGTRLTVV.

This clonotype occurred a few times. The rearrangement uses TRBV9 and TRBJ2-3; D gene unclear. Germline V gives CDR1 SGDLS, CDR2 YYNGEE. Trimming removed 3 bases from V and 4 bases from J, with 12 bases in between. This CDR3 has 14 amino acids. The CDR3, as DNA: TGTGCCAGCAGCGCCTCCCGAATGTCAGATACGCAGTATTTT. The encoded protein is CASSASRMSDTQYF.

This clonotype was detected only a few times. This sequence joins TRBV9 and TRBJ2-3; 10 bases map to TRBD2. This CDR3 has 15 amino acids. The V segment lost 6 bases and the J segment 3 bases; nucleotides outside the gene matches: 7. From germline, CDR1 is SGDLS and CDR2 YYNGEE. The CDR3 reads CASNLSGGRTDTQYF. The CDR3 nucleotides read TGTGCCAGCAACCTTAGCGGGGGGCGGACAGATACGCAGTATTTT.

The chain recombines TRBV7-2 with TRBJ2-3; 14 bases agree with TRBD2. V lost 6 bases and J lost 3; bases outside the gene matches: 17. The CDR3 runs 20 residues. CDR1 is SGHTA and CDR2 is FQGNSA in the germline V gene. CDR3: CASSLGPLTSGGAETDTQYF. In nucleotides, the CDR3 is TGTGCCAGCAGTCTAGGCCCGCTGACTAGCGGGGGGGCCGAAACAGATACGCAGTATTTT.

This clonotype was recorded once. J is TRBJ1-2 and V is TRBV20-1, with TRBD1 matching 7 bases. The CDR3 is 12 amino acids. The germline V gene has CDR1 DFQATT and CDR2 SNEGSKA (reference sequence). With 2 bases clipped from V and 7 bases from J, the junction kept 4 bases outside the gene matches. The CDR3 bases are TGCAGTGCTAGACATAACAGGGGTGGCTACACCTTC. Translation: CSARHNRGGYTF.

The genes are TRBV4-3 and TRBJ2-7; 7 bases are shared with TRBD1. Germline V CDR1 and CDR2: LGHNA, YSLEER. The length of the CDR3 is 17 residues. With 2 bases clipped from V and 3 bases from J, the junction kept 13 bases outside the gene matches. CDR3 nucleotide sequence: TGCGCCAGCAGCCAATCTGGTGCCGGGACAGAAGACTACGAGCAGTACTTC. It specifies CASSQSGAGTEDYEQYF.

The sample holds a few counts of this clonotype. This chain uses TRBV7-2 with TRBJ2-3; 8 nucleotides line up with TRBD2. CDR1 is SGHTA, CDR2 FQGNSA, per germline. The CDR3 totals 16 residues. The V segment lost 4 bases and the J segment 4 bases; nucleotides outside the gene matches: 10. CDR3 region: CASSSPRGGPPDTQYF. In DNA, the CDR3 is TGTGCCAGCAGCTCCCCCCGCGGGGGGCCCCCAGATACGCAGTATTTT.

This clonotype occurred a few times. The germline gene is not matched at one end of the junction; a read error may be the cause. The J gene is TRBJ2-2, the V gene TRBV6-2 or TRBV6-3; TRBD2 agrees at 7 bases. CDR1 MNHEY and CDR2 SVGEGT come from the germline V gene. This CDR3 comprises 16 residues. The CDR3 DNA follows: TGTGCTAGCAGTTACGCGGCGGGGGAAGGGACCGGGGAGCTGTTTTTT. Encoded protein: CASSYAAGEGTGELFF.

The table lists this clonotype with a few counts. V gene TRBV20-1 combines with J gene TRBJ2-1; 13 bases are a match to TRBD2. V was pared by 6 bases and J by 13 bases, with 9 bases of the junction left unmatched. Germline CDR1 reads DFQATT; CDR2 reads SNEGSKA (reference sequence). The CDR3 has 13 amino acids. The DNA for the CDR3 is TGCAGTGCCCCGGGACTAGCGGGGTCCGTCCAGTTCTTC. It yields the protein CSAPGLAGSVQFF.

This clonotype is a singleton in its sample. The chain carries TRBV20-1 and TRBJ1-2, with D perhaps TRBD1 (5 bases). CDR3 length: 16 amino acids. The germline V gene encodes CDR1 DFQATT and CDR2 SNEGSKA (reference sequence). Trimming shortened V by 4 bases and J by 5 bases, and 23 bases separated the two germline ends. The CDR3 loop is CSATGQPSVGAYGYTF. DNA for the CDR3: TGCAGTGCTACAGGGCAGCCTTCCGTAGGGGCGTATGGCTACACCTTC.

Notes on this clonotype: A much larger clonotype is one base distant, so this may be a read error. The chain combines TRBV4-2 with TRBJ2-4; the D gene is possibly TRBD2 (6 bases). The V gene's germline CDR1 is LGHNA and CDR2 YNFKEQ. Trimming pared 1 base from V and 13 bases from J, leaving 17 bases between. The CDR3 runs 14 residues. CDR3 region: CASSQVGGYNEQYF. The CDR3 coding sequence is TGTGCCAGCAGCCAAGTGGGAGGTTACAATGAGCAGTACTTC.

This clonotype was detected a few times. DNA of the CDR3: TGCAGTGCGCGCGAGTCCCTAGCGGGGGGGAATGAGCAGTTCTTC. As protein: CSARESLAGGNEQFF. The J gene is TRBJ2-1, the V gene TRBV20-1, with TRBD2 identical over 12 bases. The CDR3 covers 15 residues. The germline V gene encodes CDR1 DFQATT and CDR2 SNEGSKA (reference sequence). Trimming at V came to 6 bases and at J to 7 bases, leaving 10 bases not matched to a gene.

The chain recombines TRBV7-8 with TRBJ1-2, with 7 bases that match TRBD1. Germline V gene sequence: CDR1 SGHVS, CDR2 FQNEAQ. CDR3 size: 15 residues. The ends lost 1 base at V and 0 bases at J; junction bases unmatched: 2. The CDR3 DNA follows: TGTGCCAGCAGCTTAGGGGACAGTACTAACTATGGCTACACCTTC. This gives the protein CASSLGDSTNYGYTF.